A single sample gave rise to the 11 T cell receptor beta chains below, sequenced in a study of blood T cell dynamics during melanoma immunotherapy. The method was immunoSEQ multiplex PCR; TCRdb's version includes in-frame clones alone and lacks a portion of them. The sample contains fewer than 12,000 clones, 85% to 90% of which appear only once. Indicated time point: week 3, after first cycle of checkpoint inhibitor. The starting material was blood, obtained from a patient treated with checkpoint blockade. Every receptor here comes from a human donor with melanoma.

This clone has a handful of counts. The CDR3 spells CASSSSGGRSWNEQFF. The DNA for the CDR3 is TGTGCCAGCAGCTCTAGCGGGGGGCGGTCTTGGAATGAGCAGTTCTTC. The rearrangement joins TRBV7-9 to TRBJ2-1; 11 bases align to TRBD2. Trimming removed 4 bases from V and 7 bases from J; junction bases left unmatched: 9. The CDR3 is made up of 16 amino acids. Germline CDR1 is SEHNR and CDR2 is FQNEAQ (reference sequence). The complete variable domain, with remaining parts taken from reference TRBV7-9 and TRBJ2-1, reads DTGVSQNPRHKITKRGQNVTFRCDPISEHNRLYWYRQTLGQGPEFLTYFQNEAQLEKSRLLSDRFSAERPKGSFSTLEIQRTEQGDSAMYLCASSSSGGRSWNEQFFGPGTRLTVL.

The chain has TRBV2 and TRBJ2-3, with 10 bases that match TRBD1. Germline assignment: CDR1 SNHLY and CDR2 FYNNEI. Unmatched junction bases numbered 4, after V lost 8 bases and J lost 2 bases. The CDR3 totals 14 residues. CDR3 DNA: TGTGCCAGCTGGGGACAGGGGATCACAGATACGCAGTATTTT. Its translation: CASWGQGITDTQYF.

The gene calls are TRBV5-1 and TRBJ1-2, with 9 bases that match TRBD1. V lost 3 bases and J lost 8; bases outside the gene matches: 8. The CDR3 totals 14 residues. Germline V CDR1 and CDR2: SGHRS, YFSETQ. Here the CDR3 DNA reads TGCGCCAGCAGCTCCACCAGGGACAGGGACGGCTACACCTTC. Amino acid sequence: CASSSTRDRDGYTF.

The genes are TRBV7-2 and TRBJ2-5; tentatively, D is TRBD1 (6 bases). Trimming shortened V by 5 bases and J by 4 bases, and 17 bases separated the two germline ends. Germline CDR1 SGHTA, CDR2 FQGNSA. The CDR3 has 15 residues. The CDR3 DNA sequence: TGTGCCAGCAGCCTAAAGCCAGGGGTTCGAGAGACCCAGTACTTC. Translation: CASSLKPGVRETQYF.

The chain couples TRBV30 to TRBJ2-3; D ambiguous. The CDR3 extends over 12 amino acids. Trimming took 3 bases from V and 6 from J, leaving 10 bases between them. Germline CDR1 GTSNPN, CDR2 SVGIG (reference sequence). CDR3 nucleotide sequence: TGTGCCTGGAGAACGGACGGGGATACGCAGTATTTT. Its translation: CAWRTDGDTQYF.

The J gene is TRBJ1-1, the V gene TRBV13; TRBD1 matches at 9 bases. Germline V gene sequence: CDR1 PRHDT, CDR2 FYEKMQ (reference sequence). The junction had 1 base not matched to a gene; V was cut back by 5 bases and J by 6 bases. This CDR3 has 12 residues. Here the CDR3 reads CASSHRGPEAFF. The CDR3 DNA follows: TGTGCCAGCAGCCACAGGGGGCCTGAAGCTTTCTTT. The full variable domain, its missing parts supplied by reference TRBV13 and TRBJ1-1, is AAGVIQSPRHLIKEKRETATLKCYPIPRHDTVYWYQQGPGQDPQFLISFYEKMQSDKGSIPDRFSAQQFSDYHSELNMSSLELGDSALYFCASSHRGPEAFFGQGTRLTVV.

The count of this clone is one. V and J are TRBV5-1 and TRBJ2-7; 10 nucleotides line up with TRBD2. The CDR3 is made up of 15 amino acids. The germline gives CDR1 SGHRS, CDR2 YFSETQ. The V segment lost 2 bases and the J segment 5 bases; nucleotides outside the gene matches: 7. Written as DNA, the CDR3 is TGCGCCAGCAGCTTAGCGGGGGGGCTTTCCCACGAGCAGTACTTC. Residues: CASSLAGGLSHEQYF.

V gene TRBV19 combines with J gene TRBJ2-2, with D possibly TRBD1 on 6 matching bases. The length of the CDR3 is 13 residues. Looked up from germline, CDR1 is LNHDA and CDR2 is SQIVND (reference sequence). Trimming left V 6 bases short and J 5 bases short, with 10 bases between. The CDR3, as DNA: TGTGCCAGTAGGGGGGCGAGAACCGGGGAGCTGTTTTTT. This gives the protein CASRGARTGELFF.

The rearrangement links TRBV27 to TRBJ1-4; TRBD1 aligns across 7 bases. This CDR3 comprises 13 residues. Germline assignment: CDR1 MNHEY and CDR2 SMNVEV (reference sequence). V was clipped by 5 bases and J by 13 bases; unmatched bases: 10. The CDR3 DNA follows: TGTGCCAGCAGTCTCAGACAGGGAGTAACACTGTTTTTT. Its translation: CASSLRQGVTLFF.

The rearrangement uses TRBV6-6 and TRBJ1-6; D gene ambiguous. Trimming removed 5 bases at V and 7 bases at J, with 15 bases between. Per the germline V gene, CDR1 is MNHNY and CDR2 is SVGAGI (reference sequence). The CDR3 is 15 amino acids. The CDR3 DNA reads TGTGCCAGCAGTCCTATAGCCTCCATAAATTCACCCCTCCACTTT. Translated: CASSPIASINSPLHF.

The CDR3 is CASSAGVIAQYF. CDR3 nucleotide sequence: TGTGCCAGCAGCGCGGGGGTGATTGCGCAGTACTTC. This rearrangement joins TRBV2 to TRBJ2-7, with TRBD2 identical over 7 bases. The trim removed 6 bases at V and 9 bases at J, leaving 8 bases unmatched. The CDR3 extends over 12 amino acids. CDR1 SNHLY and CDR2 FYNNEI come from the germline V gene.